These 13 T cell receptor beta chains came from one sample sequenced in a study of T cell repertoires in cytomegalovirus infection. TCRdb itself ran the reads through MiXCR, one entry per CDR3 protein. The repertoire holds approximately 630,000 distinct CDR3 sequences, with roughly 24% as singletons. The specimen was CD8+ T cells from PBMCs. Receptor source: a human donor in good health (CMV status not recorded). Some clones in this sample may be carry-over from other donors' samples.

The chain couples TRBV5-6 to TRBJ1-1; 8 positions match TRBD1. The CDR3 covers 17 residues. The V gene's germline CDR1 is SGHDT and CDR2 YYEEEE. J lost 0 bases, V lost 3 bases, and 10 bases had no gene match. The CDR3 DNA sequence: TGTGCCAGCAGCTCTACAGGGGGGGAAGGGCTGAACACTGAAGCTTTCTTT. It is translated as CASSSTGGEGLNTEAFF.

The CDR3 spells CSVCRASYEQYF. For the CDR3, the DNA is TGCAGTGTTTGCAGGGCTTCCTACGAGCAGTACTTC. V gene TRBV20-1 combines with J gene TRBJ2-7; a weak D match, TRBD1 (5 bases). Germline loops: CDR1 DFQATT, CDR2 SNEGSKA (reference sequence). This CDR3 has 12 residues. Trimming took 7 bases from V and 1 from J, leaving 11 bases between them.

This clonotype was counted many times. The DNA of the CDR3 is TGTGCCAGCAGCGATCCCCTTGACAGGGGACTCACCTACGAGCAGTACGTC. The encoded protein is CASSDPLDRGLTYEQYV. The V and J genes are TRBV7-3 and TRBJ2-7; 8 bases align to TRBD1. V shed 5 bases, J shed 2 bases, and the junction held 14 bases outside the gene matches. The CDR3 has 17 amino acids. Germline CDR1 and CDR2: SGHTA and FQGTGA.

This clonotype has ten or more counts. This rearrangement joins TRBV7-2 to TRBJ2-7, with D tentatively TRBD1 (6 bases). V gave up 5 bases and J gave up 2 bases, with 10 bases separating them. Per germline, CDR1 SGHTA and CDR2 FQGNSA. CDR3 size: 13 residues. DNA of the CDR3: TGTGCCAGCAGCAAGCAGGGGACCTACGAGCAGTACGTC. This gives the protein CASSKQGTYEQYV.

This clonotype has just a few counts. The rearrangement links TRBV28 to TRBJ2-3; D ambiguous. Germline CDR1 and CDR2: MDHEN and SYDVKM. This CDR3 is 14 amino acids long. Trimming stripped 2 bases from V and 2 bases from J, with 8 bases between. For the CDR3, the DNA is TGTGCCAGCAGTTTAGAGAAACTCACAGATACGCAGTATTTT. Amino acid sequence: CASSLEKLTDTQYF.

This clonotype occurred many times. This chain links TRBV6-1 with TRBJ2-2, with D perhaps TRBD1 (6 bases). The CDR3 is made up of 14 amino acids. The V and J ends lost 10 bases and 5 bases respectively, with 17 bases between them. Germline V gives CDR1 MNHNS, CDR2 SASEGT. The CDR3 here is CATPSDRETGELFF. The CDR3 DNA follows: TGTGCCACCCCTTCGGACAGAGAAACCGGGGAGCTGTTTTTT.

The chain links TRBV5-4 to TRBJ2-1; the match to TRBD1 covers 9 bases. CDR3 size: 20 residues. Germline V gives CDR1 SGHNT, CDR2 YYREEE (reference sequence). J was trimmed by 16 bases and V by 1 base; bases with no gene match: 30. The CDR3 coding sequence is TGTGCCAGCAGCTTGCCCGGGACAGGGTCCGCTGCTGAGACACTGACGACCGGATTCTTC. Amino acid sequence: CASSLPGTGSAAETLTTGFF.

Comment on this clonotype: At one end, the junction sequence differs from germline, possibly due to a read error. The genes are TRBV28 and TRBJ1-1, with D perhaps TRBD1 (5 bases). The CDR3 loop spans 15 amino acids. CDR1 and CDR2 from the germline V gene are MDHEN and SYDVKM. CDR3 nucleotides: TGTGCCAGCAGTTTCCAGGGTGGGGTAAACACTAAAGCTTTCTTT. Amino acids: CASSFQGGVNTKAFF.

This clonotype appeared many times. This sequence joins TRBV5-4 and TRBJ1-1; weak D call: TRBD1 (5 bases). The CDR3 runs to 12 residues. Germline CDR1 reads SGHNT; CDR2 reads YYREEE (reference sequence). Trimming shortened V by 4 bases and J by 6 bases, and 10 bases separated the two germline ends. CDR3 region: CASSDGTAEAFF. DNA for the CDR3: TGTGCCAGCAGCGATGGGACGGCTGAAGCTTTCTTT. Using reference TRBV5-4 and TRBJ1-1 for the parts outside the CDR3, the full variable domain is ETGVTQSPTHLIKTRGQQVTLRCSSQSGHNTVSWYQQALGQGPQFIFQYYREEENGRGNFPPRFSGLQFPNYSSELNVNALELDDSALYLCASSDGTAEAFFGQGTRLTVV.

This clonotype was detected many times. The junction shows a germline mismatch at one end, possibly a read error. The chain is built from TRBV5-1 and TRBJ2-5, with 14 nucleotides matching TRBD2. CDR3 length equals 15 residues. The V gene's germline CDR1 is SGHRS and CDR2 YFSETQ. The CDR3 reads CASSSGLAGEETQYF. Written as DNA, the CDR3 is TGTGCCAGCAGCTCGGGACTAGCGGGGGAAGAGACCCAGTACTTC.

The V call is TRBV7-9, the J call TRBJ2-3; 7 bases line up with TRBD2. After removal of 5 bases from V and 1 base from J, the junction contained 6 bases not matched to a gene. Germline V lookup: CDR1 SEHNR, CDR2 FQNEAQ (reference sequence). The CDR3 extends over 15 amino acids. The CDR3, as DNA: TGTGCCAGCAGCCCAAAGCGGGGACGCACAGATACGCAGTATTTT. Translation gives CASSPKRGRTDTQYF.

This clonotype turned up a few times. The chain combines TRBV9 with TRBJ2-1; the match to TRBD2 covers 9 bases. This CDR3 has 13 amino acids. With V trimmed by 6 bases and J by 6 bases, 4 bases remained unmatched. The germline gives CDR1 SGDLS, CDR2 YYNGEE. This CDR3 reads CASTGGGGNEQFF. For the CDR3, the DNA is TGTGCCAGCACGGGCGGGGGGGGCAATGAGCAGTTCTTC.

The CDR3: CASSFNPETGGNQPQHF. The CDR3 DNA reads as TGTGCCAGCAGCTTCAATCCGGAGACAGGAGGCAATCAGCCCCAGCATTTT. The genes are TRBV5-5 and TRBJ1-5, with D possibly being TRBD1 (6 bases). Germline V gene lookup returns CDR1 SGHKS and CDR2 YYEKEE (reference sequence). V was cut by 2 bases and J by 2 bases, with 17 bases left in between. This CDR3 is built from 17 residues.